The clone carrying this TCR beta chain was found many times. V dropped 5 bases and J dropped 1 base, with 8 bases sitting between them. The V gene's germline CDR1 is SGHAT and CDR2 FQNNGV. This CDR3 spans 14 amino acids. This specimen belongs to a study of T-cell memory formation after mild COVID-19. TCRdb re-called the 5' RACE reads through MiXCR, storing one row per CDR3 protein. The repertoire holds about 290,000 distinct CDR3 sequences, with less than 20% as singletons. This chain joins TRBV11-2 and TRBJ2-2, with D possibly matching TRBD2 (5 bases). The TCR originated in a man between 18 and 29 years old who had mild COVID-19 (a few samples of this study predate the infection). Cell type and time point are not known. Material for sequencing was PBMCs or a T cell subset sorted from them (not recorded which). CDR3 in amino acids: CASSQDLNTGELFF. Here the CDR3 DNA reads TGTGCCAGCAGCCAGGACTTGAACACCGGGGAGCTGTTTTTT. The full variable domain, rest sourced from reference TRBV11-2 and TRBJ2-2, is EAGVAQSPRYKIIEKRQSVAFWCNPISGHATLYWYQQILGQGPKLLIQFQNNGVVDDSQLPKDRFSAERLKGVDSTLKIQPAKLEDSAVYLCASSQDLNTGELFFGEGSRLTVL.